This T cell receptor (beta chain) was recovered during a study of regulatory T cells in long-lasting Graves disease. Germline V gives CDR1 MDHEN, CDR2 SYDVKM. CDR3 length: 14 residues. V gave up 4 bases and J gave up 4 bases, with 13 bases separating them. The time point is: persistent/refractory GD, antithyroid drugs over 5 years with positive TRAb. Scientists built the TCR library using RNA that was extracted from PBMCs. Peripheral blood, about 9 milliliters per patient, was collected in EDTA tubes. To make TCR beta libraries, researchers used iRepertoire HTBI primers and Arm-PCR of CDR3 regions. TCRdb used MiXCR to reprocess the multiplex PCR reads, holding one entry per CDR3 protein. This table has about 470,000 distinct CDR3 sequences, roughly 20% appearing once. This clonotype has a count of ten or more.

The rearrangement links TRBV28 to TRBJ1-2, with TRBD1 as a possible D gene (5 bases). Sequenced material: peripheral blood mononuclear cells (PBMCs), taken when the disease was refractory, from a patient treated with antithyroid drugs. This clonotype was obtained from a female donor with Graves disease. This chain's CDR3 is CASSSAGGSYGYTF. CDR3 nucleotide sequence: TGTGCCAGCAGTTCCGCCGGGGGAAGCTATGGCTACACCTTC.